These 22 T cell receptor beta chains came from one sample sequenced in a study of shared clonotypes between healthy human individuals. Generated by immunoSEQ multiplex PCR, the TCRdb table keeps only in-frame clones and is missing some. Of 2 million to 2.5 million clones listed, about 90% were seen once; the top ten hold 0.37%. Sequenced sample: naive CD4+ T cells from PBMCs. Noted subset: CD45RA+ positively selected. The receptor source for this set is a man aged 18 to 29 in good health. Some clones in this sample may be carry-over from other donors' samples.

This chain uses TRBV9 with TRBJ1-1; no reliable D call. V lost 0 bases to trimming and J lost 6 bases, with 9 bases between them. The germline V gene encodes CDR1 SGDLS and CDR2 YYNGEE. The length of the CDR3 is 13 residues. This CDR3 is CASSVDWVSEAFF. CDR3 in DNA: TGTGCCAGCAGCGTAGATTGGGTCTCTGAAGCTTTCTTT.

This clone was counted a single time. This sample includes further DNA sequences coding for the same CDR3. The rearrangement uses TRBV7-9 and TRBJ2-1; TRBD1 aligns across 10 bases. CDR1 and CDR2 from the germline V gene are SEHNR and FQNEAQ (reference sequence). V shed 5 bases, J shed 7 bases, and the junction held 8 bases outside the gene matches. The CDR3 spans 15 residues. The CDR3 spells CASSPPGQGLNEQFF. DNA for the CDR3: TGTGCCAGCAGCCCTCCGGGACAGGGGCTAAATGAGCAGTTCTTC. Together with reference TRBV7-9 and TRBJ2-1, the CDR3 gives the full variable domain: DTGVSQNPRHKITKRGQNVTFRCDPISEHNRLYWYRQTLGQGPEFLTYFQNEAQLEKSRLLSDRFSAERPKGSFSTLEIQRTEQGDSAMYLCASSPPGQGLNEQFFGPGTRLTVL.

In its sample, this clone was seen once. The chain has TRBV30 and TRBJ2-7; TRBD1 matches at 10 bases. The CDR3 length is 14 residues. Losses at the gene ends were 5 bases for V and 3 bases for J; bases not matched to a gene: 7. Germline assignment: CDR1 GTSNPN and CDR2 SVGIG (reference sequence). The CDR3 nucleotides read TGTGCCTGGTCGGGACAGGGGTACTTCTACGAGCAGTACTTC. Translation gives CAWSGQGYFYEQYF.

The CDR3 region has the DNA TGTGCCAGCACCCCAGCTCAGGGAGGGTGGGACACTGAAGCTTTCTTT. Translation: CASTPAQGGWDTEAFF. V and J are TRBV28 and TRBJ1-1, with D maybe TRBD1 (5 bases). The CDR3 loop spans 16 amino acids. The germline gives CDR1 MDHEN, CDR2 SYDVKM. Trimming removed 7 bases from V and 3 bases from J, with 21 bases in between.

The chain couples TRBV5-4 to TRBJ2-1; D gene ambiguous. Trimming stripped 2 bases from V and 0 bases from J, with 12 bases between. Germline V gene data show CDR1 as SGHNT and CDR2 as YYREEE (reference sequence). The CDR3 consists of 16 residues. For the CDR3, the DNA is TGTGCCAGCAGCTTCGCCGGGTGGAGCTCCTACAATGAGCAGTTCTTC. Its translation: CASSFAGWSSYNEQFF.

The chain links TRBV7-2 to TRBJ2-7; the D gene could be TRBD1 or TRBD2 (5 bases each). The length of the CDR3 is 18 residues. The germline V gene has CDR1 SGHTA and CDR2 FQGNSA. V was shortened by 4 bases and J by 0 bases, with 22 bases between the two germline ends. The CDR3 DNA follows: TGTGCCAGCAGCTGGTTTCTCCGGGACGCATATACCTCCTACGAGCAGTACTTC. Amino acid sequence: CASSWFLRDAYTSYEQYF.

This clone has only one observation. V gene TRBV28 combines with J gene TRBJ2-7; 7 bases align to TRBD1. V lost 2 bases and J lost 3; bases outside the gene matches: 4. This CDR3 has 14 residues. Germline V gene sequence: CDR1 MDHEN, CDR2 SYDVKM. The CDR3 DNA reads TGTGCCAGCAGTTTACAGCCAGGGGGCTACGAGCAGTACTTC. Its translation: CASSLQPGGYEQYF.

V is TRBV2 and J is TRBJ2-5, with TRBD1 matching over 8 bases. The V gene's germline CDR1 is SNHLY and CDR2 FYNNEI. J lost 6 bases, V lost 6 bases, and 6 bases had no gene match. There are 13 residues in the CDR3. In DNA, the CDR3 is TGTGCCAGCAGCCAGGACAGGGAAAAGACCCAGTACTTC. Encoded protein: CASSQDREKTQYF.

This chain connects TRBV5-6 to TRBJ2-5; D is undetermined. The J call could be wrong; TRBJ2-7 is a better fit for the DNA end. The CDR3 totals 11 residues. From germline, CDR1 is SGHDT and CDR2 YYEEEE. CDR3 in DNA: TGTGCCAGCAGCGGTTGGGACGAGCAGTACTTC. It codes for CASSGWDEQYF.

The V gene is TRBV6-6, the J gene TRBJ2-4, with D tentatively TRBD2 (5 bases). Germline CDR1 is MNHNY and CDR2 is SVGAGI (reference sequence). Trimming left V 9 bases short and J 1 base short, with 13 bases between. The CDR3 length is 14 residues. CDR3 nucleotides: TGTGCCAGTTTAGACGGGGTGGCCAAAAACATTCAGTACTTC. Translated: CASLDGVAKNIQYF.

The V and J genes are TRBV7-2 and TRBJ1-4; TRBD1 matches at 9 bases. From germline, CDR1 is SGHTA and CDR2 FQGNSA. The CDR3 consists of 15 residues. V trimming: 5 bases; J trimming: 6 bases; junction bases outside the gene matches: 7. In DNA, the CDR3 is TGTGCCAGCAGCACCCAACAGGGGGCGGATGAAAAACTGTTTTTT. Translation gives CASSTQQGADEKLFF.

This clone was detected only once. V usage is TRBV9 and J usage is TRBJ1-1, with 7 nucleotides matching TRBD1. Per germline, CDR1 SGDLS and CDR2 YYNGEE. V lost 7 bases, J lost 2 bases, and 11 bases stayed unmatched. CDR3 size: 15 residues. In DNA, the CDR3 is TGTGCCAGCCAGCGGGACAGCTTACGAAACACTGAAGCTTTCTTT. Translation: CASQRDSLRNTEAFF.

This sequence joins TRBV9 and TRBJ2-5, with D maybe TRBD2 (6 bases). The length of the CDR3 is 14 residues. Germline CDR1 SGDLS, CDR2 YYNGEE. V was trimmed by 4 bases and J by 1 base, leaving 11 bases between them. CDR3 nucleotide sequence: TGTGCCAGCAGCTTGGGACTCTTCCAAGAGACCCAGTACTTC. It codes for CASSLGLFQETQYF.

The chain has TRBV5-1 and TRBJ2-7; the D is unclear. The CDR3 spans 15 residues. The germline V gene encodes CDR1 SGHRS and CDR2 YFSETQ. V dropped 0 bases and J dropped 0 bases, with 10 bases sitting between them. The CDR3 nucleotides are TGCGCCAGCAGCTTGGGCCTTACTATCTCCTACGAGCAGTACTTC. Its translation is CASSLGLTISYEQYF.

The rearrangement links TRBV6-1 to TRBJ2-5, with D perhaps TRBD2 (5 bases). The CDR3 has 14 residues. V was clipped by 10 bases and J by 6 bases, with 21 bases between them. Germline V lookup: CDR1 MNHNS, CDR2 SASEGT. The CDR3 DNA sequence: TGTGCCACTACCCGGGGTGGGGTCTTGCAGACCCAGTACTTC. Its protein product is CATTRGGVLQTQYF.

The chain recombines TRBV5-8 with TRBJ1-2; D possibly corresponds to TRBD1 (5 bases). V dropped 3 bases and J dropped 4 bases, with 13 bases sitting between them. The CDR3 runs 14 residues. From germline, CDR1 is SGHTS and CDR2 YDEGEE. This chain's CDR3 is CASSSGPDSYGYTF. DNA of the CDR3: TGTGCCAGCAGCTCCGGTCCCGACAGCTATGGCTACACCTTC.

CDR3 amino acids: CASSNSGLAGDEQFF. The CDR3 region has the DNA TGTGCCAGCAGCAACTCGGGACTAGCGGGAGATGAGCAGTTCTTC. The rearrangement joins TRBV7-3 to TRBJ2-1, with 14 bases fitting TRBD2. Trimming cost V 5 bases and J 8 bases; bases outside gene matches: 5. Per germline, CDR1 SGHTA and CDR2 FQGTGA. CDR3 length: 15 residues.

The DNA of the CDR3 is TGTGCCTGGAGTGTAAAGGGTGGCGGGGAGCTGTTTTTT. The encoded protein is CAWSVKGGGELFF. The J gene is TRBJ2-2, the V gene TRBV30; D ambiguous. CDR3 length: 13 amino acids. Trimming cost V 0 bases and J 7 bases, with 9 bases left between them. Germline V gene sequence: CDR1 GTSNPN, CDR2 SVGIG (reference sequence).

The chain couples TRBV27 to TRBJ2-7; D remains unclear. Germline loops: CDR1 MNHEY, CDR2 SMNVEV (reference sequence). Trimming removed 8 bases at V and 3 bases at J, with 14 bases between. The CDR3 runs to 13 residues. The CDR3 DNA sequence: TGTGCCAGCCGCCCTTTTGAAGGCTACGAGCAGTACTTC. As protein: CASRPFEGYEQYF.

The rearrangement links TRBV27 to TRBJ1-2; a weak D match, TRBD1 (5 bases). There are 15 residues in the CDR3. The V gene's germline CDR1 is MNHEY and CDR2 SMNVEV (reference sequence). Trimming shortened V by 3 bases and J by 5 bases, and 16 bases separated the two germline ends. In nucleotides, the CDR3 is TGTGCCAGCAGTTTGCGGCCGGGGCCCGGTTATGGCTACACCTTC. Translation gives CASSLRPGPGYGYTF.

This clone was seen a few times. This chain links TRBV28 with TRBJ1-5; TRBD1 agrees at 8 bases. Germline V gene sequence: CDR1 MDHEN, CDR2 SYDVKM. CDR3 length: 16 residues. Trimming took 5 bases from V and 5 from J; bases not matched to a gene: 11. In nucleotides, the CDR3 is TGTGCCAGCAGTCCCCCGAGGACAGGGCTCCATCAGCCCCAGCATTTT. Amino acids: CASSPPRTGLHQPQHF.

The genes are TRBV28 and TRBJ1-1; tentative D call: TRBD1 (6 bases). The germline V and J ends were trimmed by 5 bases and 0 bases, with 16 bases remaining between them. The germline CDR1 and CDR2 sequences are MDHEN and SYDVKM. CDR3 size: 16 residues. DNA for the CDR3: TGTGCCAGCAGTCGTGGGGGGGCAACAGTGAACACTGAAGCTTTCTTT. As protein: CASSRGGATVNTEAFF.